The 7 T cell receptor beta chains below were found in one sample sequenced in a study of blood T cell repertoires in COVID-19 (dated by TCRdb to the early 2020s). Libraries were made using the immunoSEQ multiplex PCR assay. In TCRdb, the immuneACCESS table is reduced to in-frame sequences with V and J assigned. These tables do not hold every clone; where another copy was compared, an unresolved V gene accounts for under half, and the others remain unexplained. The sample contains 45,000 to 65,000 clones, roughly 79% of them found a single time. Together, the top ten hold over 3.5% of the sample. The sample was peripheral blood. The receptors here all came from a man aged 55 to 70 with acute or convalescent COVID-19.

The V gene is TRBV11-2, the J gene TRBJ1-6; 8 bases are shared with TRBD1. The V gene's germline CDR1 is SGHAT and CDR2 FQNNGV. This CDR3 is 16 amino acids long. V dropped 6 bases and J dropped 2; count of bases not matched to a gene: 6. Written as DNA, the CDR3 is TGTGCCAGCAGTTCCATGACAGGGGCCTATAATTCACCCCTCCACTTT. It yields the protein CASSSMTGAYNSPLHF.

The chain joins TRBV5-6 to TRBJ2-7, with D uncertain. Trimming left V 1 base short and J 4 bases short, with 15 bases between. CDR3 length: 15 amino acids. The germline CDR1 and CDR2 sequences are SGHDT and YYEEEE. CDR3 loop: CASSLKGSVRYEQYF. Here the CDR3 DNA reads TGTGCCAGCAGCTTGAAAGGATCAGTGAGGTACGAGCAGTACTTC.

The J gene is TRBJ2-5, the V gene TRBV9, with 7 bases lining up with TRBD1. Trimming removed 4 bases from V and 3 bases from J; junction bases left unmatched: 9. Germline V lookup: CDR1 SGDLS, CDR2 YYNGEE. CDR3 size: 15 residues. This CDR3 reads CASSTRGDSKETQYF. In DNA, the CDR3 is TGTGCCAGCAGCACGAGAGGGGACAGTAAAGAGACCCAGTACTTC.

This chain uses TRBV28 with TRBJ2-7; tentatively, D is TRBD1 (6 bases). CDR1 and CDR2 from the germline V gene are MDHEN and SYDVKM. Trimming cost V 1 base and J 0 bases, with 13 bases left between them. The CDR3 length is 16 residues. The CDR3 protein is CASSLLGTRASYEQYF. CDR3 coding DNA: TGTGCCAGCAGTTTATTAGGGACACGGGCCTCCTACGAGCAGTACTTC.

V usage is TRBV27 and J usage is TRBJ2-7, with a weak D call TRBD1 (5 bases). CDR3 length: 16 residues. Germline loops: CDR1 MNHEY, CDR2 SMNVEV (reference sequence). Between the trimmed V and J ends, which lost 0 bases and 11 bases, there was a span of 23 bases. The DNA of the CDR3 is TGTGCCAGCAGTTTATCGGAACACACAGGACCGATTTTGAAGTACTTC. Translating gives CASSLSEHTGPILKYF.

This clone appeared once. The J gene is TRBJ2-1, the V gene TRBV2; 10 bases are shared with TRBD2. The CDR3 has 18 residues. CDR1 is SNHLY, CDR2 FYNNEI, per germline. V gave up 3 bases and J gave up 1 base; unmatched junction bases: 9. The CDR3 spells CASSDRSGGPKSYNEQFF. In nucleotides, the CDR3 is TGTGCCAGCAGTGACCGTAGCGGGGGGCCCAAATCCTACAATGAGCAGTTCTTC. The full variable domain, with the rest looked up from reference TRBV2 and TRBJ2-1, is EPEVTQTPSHQVTQMGQEVILRCVPISNHLYFYWYRQILGQKVEFLVSFYNNEISEKSEIFDDQFSVERPDGSNFTLKIRSTKLEDSAMYFCASSDRSGGPKSYNEQFFGPGTRLTVL.

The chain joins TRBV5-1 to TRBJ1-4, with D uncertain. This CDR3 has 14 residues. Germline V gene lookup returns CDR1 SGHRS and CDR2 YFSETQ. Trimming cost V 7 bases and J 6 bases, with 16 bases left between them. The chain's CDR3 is CASSNPSGDEKLFF. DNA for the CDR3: TGCGCCAGCTCGAACCCCAGCGGGGATGAAAAACTGTTTTTT.